Listed below are T cell receptor beta chains from one sample, sequenced in a study of blood T cell repertoires in COVID-19. The assay was immunoSEQ multiplex PCR, and TCRdb's table has in-frame clones only and misses some. The sample lists 200,000 or so clones; around 91% were seen once. The sample comprised PBMCs or T cells enriched from blood (not recorded which). The receptors were sampled from a young woman in a cohort exposed to, infected with or recovered from COVID-19 (not recorded which). The CDR3 runs from the conserved cysteine through the conserved F or W. The order of the fields is J gene, V gene, D gene, clone size, CDR3 protein, CDR3 DNA. The D gene is left open where the match is weak. Only part of the rows carry a size: once, few, many, or a class if the clone is expanded.

J: TRBJ1-2
V: TRBV5-1
D: TRBD1
size: .
CDR3: CASSRDSYGYTF
DNA: TGCGCCAGCAGTCGGGACAGCTATGGCTACACCTTC

J: TRBJ1-1
V: TRBV2
D: .
size: many
CDR3: CASSLQGSFNTEAFF
DNA: TGTGCCAGCAGCTTACAGGGATCATTCAACACTGAAGCTTTCTTT

J: TRBJ1-4
V: TRBV5-1
D: .
size: .
CDR3: CASSSGTTGEKLFF
DNA: TGCGCCAGCAGCTCCGGGACAACCGGTGAAAAACTGTTTTTT

J: TRBJ2-6
V: TRBV2
D: .
size: .
CDR3: CASSVRSGANVLTF
DNA: TGTGCCAGCAGTGTCAGAAGTGGGGCCAACGTCCTGACTTTC

J: TRBJ2-2
V: TRBV9
D: .
size: .
CDR3: CASSAHTGELFF
DNA: TGTGCCAGCAGCGCCCATACCGGGGAGCTGTTTTTT

J: TRBJ1-2
V: TRBV10-1
D: TRBD1
size: .
CDR3: CASSDRKDRGGRGPMADTF
DNA: TGCGCCAGCAGTGACCGAAAGGACAGGGGGGGAAGGGGACCTATGGCTGACACCTTC

J: TRBJ1-2
V: TRBV10-3
D: TRBD1
size: .
CDR3: CAISESRGRSGYTF
DNA: TGTGCCATCAGTGAGTCCAGGGGGCGGAGTGGCTACACCTTC

J: TRBJ2-7
V: TRBV19
D: .
size: .
CDR3: CASEGASYEQYF
DNA: TGTGCCAGTGAAGGGGCCTCCTACGAGCAGTACTTC

J: TRBJ2-3
V: TRBV3-1/TRBV3-2
D: TRBD2
size: .
CDR3: CASSHLGGRADTQYF
DNA: TGTGCCAGCAGCCATCTGGGCGGGAGGGCAGATACGCAGTATTTT

J: TRBJ2-1
V: TRBV4-1
D: .
size: .
CDR3: CASSQLTTNNNEQFF
DNA: TGCGCCAGCAGCCAACTAACTACTAATAACAATGAGCAGTTCTTC

J: TRBJ2-1
V: TRBV28
D: .
size: .
CDR3: CASKTWGDIMAYSYNEQFF
DNA: TGTGCCAGCAAAACCTGGGGAGATATTATGGCTTACTCCTACAATGAGCAGTTCTTC

J: TRBJ1-5
V: TRBV25-1
D: TRBD1
size: .
CDR3: CASSRGDQPQHF
DNA: TGTGCCAGCAGCAGGGGGGATCAGCCCCAGCATTTT

J: TRBJ2-1
V: TRBV10-2
D: TRBD2
size: .
CDR3: CASSALGGLDQFF
DNA: TGCGCCAGCAGCGCCCTCGGAGGACTAGATCAGTTCTTC

J: TRBJ2-1
V: TRBV9
D: TRBD2
size: once
CDR3: CASSVGPGGYNEQFF
DNA: TGTGCCAGCAGCGTAGGGCCGGGGGGTTACAATGAGCAGTTCTTC

J: TRBJ2-1
V: TRBV2
D: TRBD2
size: .
CDR3: CASSEGSGGGGGGEQFF
DNA: TGTGCCAGCAGTGAAGGTAGCGGAGGCGGTGGGGGGGGTGAGCAGTTCTTC

J: TRBJ2-3
V: TRBV20-1
D: TRBD2
size: .
CDR3: CSAPVGLAGSF
DNA: TGCAGTGCTCCAGTAGGACTAGCGGGGTCTTTT

J: TRBJ1-6
V: TRBV3-1/TRBV3-2
D: TRBD1
size: .
CDR3: CASSLRTGESPLHF
DNA: TGTGCCAGCAGCCTGCGGACAGGGGAATCACCCCTCCACTTT

J: TRBJ1-1
V: TRBV2
D: TRBD1
size: .
CDR3: CASSSGQGFEAFF
DNA: TGTGCCAGCAGCTCTGGACAGGGTTTTGAAGCTTTCTTT

J: TRBJ2-2
V: TRBV24-1
D: TRBD1
size: few
CDR3: CATSDTGTGDTGELFF
DNA: TGTGCCACCAGTGACACCGGGACAGGAGACACCGGGGAGCTGTTTTTT

J: TRBJ1-3
V: TRBV28
D: TRBD1
size: .
CDR3: CASHSGTGGGNTIYF
DNA: TGTGCCAGCCATTCGGGAACAGGGGGGGGAAACACCATATATTTT

J: TRBJ2-7
V: TRBV6-5
D: .
size: .
CDR3: CASSHPSSYEQYF
DNA: TGTGCCAGCAGCCACCCCAGCTCCTACGAGCAGTACTTC

J: TRBJ1-1
V: TRBV4-1
D: .
size: .
CDR3: CASSQIPGLKAFF
DNA: TGCGCCAGCAGCCAGATTCCGGGACTCAAAGCTTTCTTT

J: TRBJ1-3
V: TRBV7-9
D: TRBD1
size: .
CDR3: CASSSMDRSSGNTIYF
DNA: TGTGCCAGCAGCTCGATGGACAGGAGCTCTGGAAACACCATATATTTT

J: TRBJ1-2
V: TRBV24-1
D: TRBD1
size: .
CDR3: CATSDSGTDLNYGYTF
DNA: TGTGCCACCAGTGACTCCGGGACAGATTTAAACTATGGCTACACCTTC

J: TRBJ2-1
V: TRBV29-1
D: TRBD2
size: .
CDR3: CSVERRTSFHNEQFF
DNA: TGCAGCGTTGAAAGGAGGACTAGCTTTCACAATGAGCAGTTCTTC

J: TRBJ1-2
V: TRBV6-1
D: TRBD1
size: few
CDR3: CASSEARFPGQNHMGDGYTF
DNA: TGTGCCAGCAGTGAAGCGCGATTTCCGGGACAGAACCATATGGGTGATGGCTACACCTTC

J: TRBJ1-2
V: TRBV19
D: .
size: .
CDR3: CASSKRTALYGYTF
DNA: TGTGCCAGTAGTAAAAGGACAGCCCTATATGGCTACACCTTC

J: TRBJ1-2
V: TRBV14
D: TRBD1
size: .
CDR3: CASSRGTGGDGYTF
DNA: TGTGCCAGCAGCCGAGGGACAGGGGGAGATGGCTACACCTTC

J: TRBJ2-5
V: TRBV15
D: .
size: .
CDR3: CATSESFGGETQYF
DNA: TGTGCCACCAGCGAGTCCTTCGGGGGAGAGACCCAGTACTTC